A single sample gave rise to the 32 T cell receptor beta chains below, sequenced in a study of Ad26.COV2.S vaccination and SARS-CoV-2 variants. Treatment reported: some 19 received Ad26.COV2.S at low or high dose, single or two shots; about 5 received placebo; per-sample allocation not given. Specimens were obtained on day 63 following the first vaccine or placebo injection. Some clones are missing from TCRdb's copy, which holds only in-frame ones; the method was immunoSEQ multiplex PCR. The sample has hundreds of thousands of clones; approximately 84% are singletons. Sequencing was performed on peripheral blood, taken in a trial of Ad26.COV2.S vaccine versus placebo. These receptors were obtained from a person between 18 and 59 years old who received the Ad26.COV2.S COVID-19 vaccine or a placebo.

This chain uses TRBV12-5 with TRBJ2-1, with D perhaps matching TRBD1 (6 bases). Trimming removed 6 bases at V and 9 bases at J, with 15 bases between. The V gene's germline CDR1 is LGHNT and CDR2 FRNRAP. CDR3 length: 13 amino acids. The chain's CDR3 is CASGNGQWSEQFF. Written as DNA, the CDR3 is TGTGCTAGTGGCAATGGACAGTGGAGTGAGCAGTTCTTC.

CDR3 residues: CASSYGQWETQYF. The CDR3 DNA reads as TGTGCCAGCAGTTACGGGCAGTGGGAGACCCAGTACTTC. The chain uses TRBV6-2 or TRBV6-3 and TRBJ2-5; D gene unclear. Germline CDR1 and CDR2: MNHEY and SVGEGT. The V end was cut by 2 bases, the J end by 5 bases, with 9 bases between. The CDR3 is 13 residues long.

This chain uses TRBV5-1 with TRBJ1-5, with D maybe TRBD1 (5 bases). The germline CDR1 and CDR2 sequences are SGHRS and YFSETQ. The length of the CDR3 is 15 residues. V lost 4 bases to trimming and J lost 2 bases, with 13 bases between them. The DNA of the CDR3 is TGCGCCAGCAGCCAGTGGGGGGATGGCAATCAGCCCCAGCATTTT. Amino acids: CASSQWGDGNQPQHF.

This clone is a singleton in its sample. This chain connects TRBV18 to TRBJ2-3, with D perhaps TRBD2 (5 bases). V dropped 0 bases and J dropped 5 bases, with 12 bases sitting between them. The CDR3 extends over 15 amino acids. Germline values: CDR1 KGHSH, CDR2 LQKENI. The CDR3, as DNA: TGTGCCAGCTCACCACCTGTTCTAGCAGAAGATACGCAGTATTTT. Translating it yields CASSPPVLAEDTQYF. Supplemented by reference TRBV18 and TRBJ2-3, the full variable domain reads NAGVMQNPRHLVRRRGQEARLRCSPMKGHSHVYWYRQLPEEGLKFMVYLQKENIIDESGMPKERFSAEFPKEGPSILRIQQVVRGDSAAYFCASSPPVLAEDTQYFGPGTRLTVL.

This clone appeared a single time. The gene calls are TRBV5-6 and TRBJ2-7; D remains unclear. This CDR3 is 15 amino acids long. V dropped 2 bases and J dropped 6 bases, with 18 bases sitting between them. Germline-derived CDR1 and CDR2 are SGHDT and YYEEEE. The CDR3 coding sequence is TGTGCCAGCAGCTTCTTCGCCGGCGTTTCTAGCGAGCAGTACTTC. Protein sequence: CASSFFAGVSSEQYF.

This sequence joins TRBV11-2 and TRBJ2-7, with D possibly matching TRBD1 (5 bases). Trimming took off 0 bases at V and 0 bases at J, with 15 bases between the two ends. The CDR3 is 17 amino acids. Per the germline V gene, CDR1 is SGHAT and CDR2 is FQNNGV. In DNA form, the CDR3 reads TGTGCCAGCAGCTTAGAATTTAAGGGGTTCAGCTCCTACGAGCAGTACTTC. Translating it yields CASSLEFKGFSSYEQYF.

V is TRBV19 and J is TRBJ2-7, with 8 positions matching TRBD1. V shed 4 bases, J shed 2 bases, and the junction held 4 bases outside the gene matches. Germline V gene sequence: CDR1 LNHDA, CDR2 SQIVND (reference sequence). CDR3 length: 14 residues. This chain's CDR3 is CASSTTGGTYEQYF. CDR3 coding DNA: TGTGCCAGTAGTACAACAGGGGGGACCTACGAGCAGTACTTC. Using reference TRBV19 and TRBJ2-7 for the parts outside the CDR3, the full variable domain is DGGITQSPKYLFRKEGQNVTLSCEQNLNHDAMYWYRQDPGQGLRLIYYSQIVNDFQKGDIAEGYSVSREKKESFPLTVTSAQKNPTAFYLCASSTTGGTYEQYFGPGTRLTVT.

The chain has TRBV2 and TRBJ2-4; 9 nucleotides agree with TRBD2. Trimming removed 0 bases from V and 8 bases from J; junction bases left unmatched: 8. Germline values: CDR1 SNHLY, CDR2 FYNNEI. The CDR3 is 16 residues long. This chain's CDR3 is CASSEAREGFTDIQYF. The CDR3 DNA is TGTGCCAGCAGTGAAGCGCGGGAGGGGTTTACAGACATTCAGTACTTC.

The rearrangement links TRBV6-5 to TRBJ2-3; D is tentatively TRBD1 or TRBD2 (5 bases each). Germline CDR1 reads MNHEY; CDR2 reads SVGAGI. The CDR3 runs 12 residues. V shed 4 bases and J shed 12 bases, with 14 bases lying between them. For the CDR3, the DNA is TGTGCCAGCAGTTCCCAGGGAGCCCACCAGTATTTT. It is translated as CASSSQGAHQYF.

The gene calls are TRBV29-1 and TRBJ2-5; no clear D gene. This CDR3 is 13 amino acids long. With 4 bases removed from V and 5 bases from J, the gap between germline ends came to 14 bases. Germline assignment: CDR1 SQVTM and CDR2 ANQGSEA. CDR3 nucleotide sequence: TGCAGCGTTGGTGGGAACCCTCGGGAGACCCAGTACTTC. As protein: CSVGGNPRETQYF.

V is TRBV14 and J is TRBJ1-2; D gene ambiguous. The CDR3 is made up of 16 amino acids. Trimming pared 1 base from V and 8 bases from J, leaving 20 bases between. Germline loops: CDR1 SGHDN, CDR2 FVKESK. The CDR3 loop is CASSQGTGIRYPGYTF. The DNA for the CDR3 is TGTGCCAGCAGCCAAGGAACTGGTATCCGGTATCCAGGCTACACCTTC.

The CDR3 DNA sequence: TGTGCCAGCAGCTTAGGTAGTATAGCGGGGGGGCAAAACGAGCAGTACTTC. Translation: CASSLGSIAGGQNEQYF. The chain carries TRBV7-2 and TRBJ2-7, with TRBD2 matching 11 bases. Trimming cost V 1 base and J 5 bases; bases outside gene matches: 10. Germline V CDR1 and CDR2: SGHTA, FQGNSA. This CDR3 is 17 amino acids long.

This clone has a single count. The gene calls are TRBV6-5 and TRBJ1-2; D possibly corresponds to TRBD1 (6 bases). Trimming took 3 bases from V and 2 from J, leaving 16 bases between them. The CDR3 totals 16 residues. Germline CDR1 MNHEY, CDR2 SVGAGI. The CDR3 protein is CASSYVSGGTNYGYTF. As DNA, the CDR3 is TGTGCCAGCAGTTATGTGTCCGGGGGGACAAACTATGGCTACACCTTC.

The chain recombines TRBV29-1 with TRBJ2-7; TRBD2 agrees at 14 bases. CDR1 SQVTM and CDR2 ANQGSEA come from the germline V gene. CDR3 length: 13 amino acids. J lost 6 bases, V lost 6 bases, and 4 bases had no gene match. CDR3 amino acids: CSVTGLAGVEQYF. The CDR3 nucleotides read TGCAGCGTCACGGGACTAGCGGGAGTCGAGCAGTACTTC.

J is TRBJ2-3 and V is TRBV9, with 8 positions matching TRBD2. The CDR3 runs 15 residues. The junction had 8 bases not matched to a gene; V was cut back by 1 base and J by 7 bases. Per germline, CDR1 SGDLS and CDR2 YYNGEE. The CDR3 bases are TGTGCCAGCAGCGTAAGGGGCGGGGGGCCGAATACGCAGTATTTT. Translated, it gives CASSVRGGGPNTQYF.

The DNA of the CDR3 is TGTGCCAGCGGGAACCCGGACAGGGACGAGCAGTACTTC. Residues: CASGNPDRDEQYF. The chain uses TRBV6-5 and TRBJ2-7, with 8 positions matching TRBD1. The trim removed 8 bases at V and 5 bases at J, leaving 8 bases unmatched. Germline V gene sequence: CDR1 MNHEY, CDR2 SVGAGI. The CDR3 totals 13 residues.

The V call is TRBV18, the J call TRBJ2-5; TRBD1 matches 10 bases. Germline V gene lookup returns CDR1 KGHSH and CDR2 LQKENI. The V gene end was trimmed by 3 bases and the J gene end by 7 bases; junction bases not matched to a gene: 5. The CDR3 runs to 14 residues. DNA of the CDR3: TGTGCCAGCTCACCGGACAGGGGGATAGGGACCCAGTACTTC. The encoded protein is CASSPDRGIGTQYF. Full variable domain (rest looked up from reference TRBV18 and TRBJ2-5): NAGVMQNPRHLVRRRGQEARLRCSPMKGHSHVYWYRQLPEEGLKFMVYLQKENIIDESGMPKERFSAEFPKEGPSILRIQQVVRGDSAAYFCASSPDRGIGTQYFGPGTRLLVL.

This rearrangement joins TRBV6-6 to TRBJ1-2, with D unclear. Germline lookup yields CDR1 MNHNY and CDR2 SVGAGI (reference sequence). CDR3 size: 14 residues. The V end was cut by 2 bases, the J end by 2 bases, with 9 bases between. CDR3 DNA sequence: TGTGCCAGCAGTTACGTAGGGAGCAACTATGGCTACACCTTC. It is translated as CASSYVGSNYGYTF.

V usage is TRBV9 and J usage is TRBJ2-1, with a tentative D call TRBD1 (5 bases). The germline gives CDR1 SGDLS, CDR2 YYNGEE. This CDR3 region has 15 residues. Trimming cost V 4 bases and J 0 bases, with 11 bases left between them. CDR3 residues: CASSFTGSSYNEQFF. CDR3 sequence (DNA): TGTGCCAGCAGCTTCACAGGTAGCTCCTACAATGAGCAGTTCTTC.

This clone was counted once. The chain couples TRBV6-5 to TRBJ2-7, with TRBD2 as a possible D gene (5 bases). The germline V gene has CDR1 MNHEY and CDR2 SVGAGI. Trimming shortened V by 4 bases and J by 7 bases, and 20 bases separated the two germline ends. The CDR3 is 15 amino acids. For the CDR3, the DNA is TGTGCCAGCAGTTTCCGGGCCCAAGGGAGTGGGGAGCAGTACTTC. Translation: CASSFRAQGSGEQYF.

The table lists this clone with a count of one. The V gene is TRBV30, the J gene TRBJ1-5; TRBD1 agrees at 8 bases. The CDR3 covers 13 residues. V lost 2 bases to trimming and J lost 4 bases; unmatched junction nucleotides: 1. CDR1 is GTSNPN and CDR2 is SVGIG in the germline V gene (reference sequence). CDR3 residues: CAWSRQGNQPQHF. CDR3 nucleotide sequence: TGTGCCTGGAGTCGACAGGGGAATCAGCCCCAGCATTTT.

The V gene is TRBV6-5, the J gene TRBJ2-7; D perhaps matches TRBD2 (5 bases). Germline V gives CDR1 MNHEY, CDR2 SVGAGI. V dropped 4 bases and J dropped 2 bases, with 12 bases sitting between them. The CDR3 is made up of 14 amino acids. The CDR3 DNA sequence: TGTGCCAGCAGTTCGGACGGGGAAGCCTACGAGCAGTACTTC. As protein: CASSSDGEAYEQYF.

The chain uses TRBV27 and TRBJ1-5; D not certain. This CDR3 has 15 amino acids. Between the trimmed V and J ends, which lost 2 bases and 0 bases, there was a span of 8 bases. The V gene's germline CDR1 is MNHEY and CDR2 SMNVEV (reference sequence). Written as DNA, the CDR3 is TGTGCCAGCAGTTTAGGTGGGTTTAGCAATCAGCCCCAGCATTTT. It codes for CASSLGGFSNQPQHF.

This sequence joins TRBV24-1 and TRBJ2-1; D remains ambiguous. CDR3 length equals 13 residues. Germline CDR1 is KGHDR and CDR2 is SFDVKD. Trimming removed 0 bases from V and 4 bases from J, with 3 bases in between. Here the CDR3 DNA reads TGTGCCACCAGTGATTTGTTTTACAATGAGCAGTTCTTC. Translated, it gives CATSDLFYNEQFF.

J is TRBJ1-2 and V is TRBV29-1, with D tentatively TRBD1 (5 bases). The CDR3 totals 15 residues. The germline V gene encodes CDR1 SQVTM and CDR2 ANQGSEA. The V and J ends lost 4 bases and 4 bases respectively, with 19 bases between them. CDR3 residues: CSVGRLWQGAYGYTF. The CDR3 DNA reads as TGCAGCGTTGGTCGCTTGTGGCAGGGCGCCTATGGCTACACCTTC.

The rearrangement links TRBV6-2 or TRBV6-3 to TRBJ2-3, with D maybe TRBD2 (5 bases). The CDR3 contains 17 residues. V was cut by 2 bases and J by 2 bases, with 17 bases left in between. Germline V lookup: CDR1 MNHEY, CDR2 SVGEGT. CDR3: CASSYPTEGIHTDTQYF. Written as DNA, the CDR3 is TGTGCCAGCAGTTACCCGACCGAGGGAATCCACACAGATACGCAGTATTTT.

The J gene is TRBJ1-4, the V gene TRBV9; D not resolved. V dropped 3 bases and J dropped 6 bases, with 15 bases sitting between them. The germline V gene encodes CDR1 SGDLS and CDR2 YYNGEE. This CDR3 is 15 amino acids long. The CDR3 DNA follows: TGTGCCAGCAGCGCAGATCAGGTTTCCCATGAAAAACTGTTTTTT. It encodes CASSADQVSHEKLFF.

This clone was detected once. The chain combines TRBV25-1 with TRBJ1-2, with TRBD1 matching 8 bases. Losses at the gene ends were 4 bases for V and 2 bases for J; bases not matched to a gene: 3. Germline CDR1 MGHDK, CDR2 SYGVNS. This CDR3 contains 14 residues. The CDR3 sequence is CASSARTGNYGYTF. Written as DNA, the CDR3 is TGTGCCAGCAGTGCAAGGACAGGGAACTATGGCTACACCTTC.

The rearrangement links TRBV5-4 to TRBJ2-1; D remains unclear. The CDR3 contains 15 residues. The germline V gene encodes CDR1 SGHNT and CDR2 YYREEE (reference sequence). V lost 2 bases and J lost 0, with 9 bases in between. The CDR3 sequence: CASSFSQSSYNEQFF. The DNA for the CDR3 is TGTGCCAGCAGCTTTTCACAGAGCTCCTACAATGAGCAGTTCTTC.

The chain has TRBV24-1 and TRBJ2-3; 7 positions match TRBD1. The CDR3 has 15 amino acids. Germline V gene sequence: CDR1 KGHDR, CDR2 SFDVKD. V shed 4 bases and J 0 bases; nucleotides not matched to a gene: 3. The CDR3 DNA is TGTGCCACCAGTGAAGGGACAGTGAGCACAGATACGCAGTATTTT. This codes for CATSEGTVSTDTQYF.

Sample share makes this clone medium-sized (0.01 to 0.1%). The V call is TRBV2, the J call TRBJ2-7; the match to TRBD1 covers 8 bases. The V gene end was trimmed by 7 bases and the J gene end by 0 bases; junction bases not matched to a gene: 5. CDR1 SNHLY and CDR2 FYNNEI come from the germline V gene. This CDR3 is built from 14 residues. CDR3 DNA sequence: TGTGCCAGCACCGGGACAGGAAACTCCTACGAGCAGTACTTC. Translation: CASTGTGNSYEQYF.

The chain recombines TRBV18 with TRBJ2-7, with TRBD1 matching over 7 bases. The V and J ends lost 3 bases and 5 bases, in that order; junction bases with no gene match: 10. CDR1 KGHSH and CDR2 LQKENI come from the germline V gene. The CDR3 consists of 15 residues. DNA of the CDR3: TGTGCCAGCTCACCCACCAAGCAGGGGGTCCACGAGCAGTACTTC. Its translation is CASSPTKQGVHEQYF.